Listed below are T cell receptor beta chains from one sample, sequenced in a study of CD8 T cells in ankylosing spondylitis. MiXCR, applied by TCRdb to the 5' RACE reads, yields one record per CDR3 protein. The table lists about 800,000 distinct CDR3 sequences, over 9.5% of them singletons, with approximately 0.5% in the top ten. The material sequenced was blood, either unsorted or a sorted T cell fraction (not recorded which). All receptors come from a male donor with ankylosing spondylitis. The CDR3 runs from the conserved cysteine through the conserved F or W. The D gene is left open where the match is weak. Size is omitted from some rows. Given values are once, few, many or a class for expanded clones.

V gene: TRBV20-1; J gene: TRBJ2-6; clone size: -; CDR3 length: 17; D gene: -; CDR3 protein: CSARDWGHHYGANVLTF; CDR3 DNA: TGCAGTGCTAGAGATTGGGGCCACCACTATGGGGCCAACGTCCTGACTTTC
V gene: TRBV6-5; J gene: TRBJ1-2; clone size: few; CDR3 length: 15; D gene: -; CDR3 protein: CASSYWPRDNYGYTF; CDR3 DNA: TGTGCCAGCAGTTATTGGCCTCGGGACAACTATGGCTACACCTTC
V gene: TRBV20-1; J gene: TRBJ2-1; clone size: few; CDR3 length: 13; D gene: TRBD2; CDR3 protein: CSARPAGANEQFF; CDR3 DNA: TGCAGTGCTAGACCAGCGGGGGCTAATGAGCAGTTCTTC
V gene: TRBV6-4; J gene: TRBJ2-2; clone size: -; CDR3 length: 14; D gene: -; CDR3 protein: CASSDSWNTGELFF; CDR3 DNA: TGTGCCAGCAGTGACTCTTGGAACACCGGGGAGCTGTTTTTT
V gene: TRBV5-1; J gene: TRBJ2-7; clone size: few; CDR3 length: 16; D gene: -; CDR3 protein: CASSFGTQPLSYEQYF; CDR3 DNA: TGCGCCAGCAGCTTCGGGACACAACCCCTCTCCTACGAGCAGTACTTC
V gene: TRBV6-4; J gene: TRBJ1-6; clone size: few; CDR3 length: 14; D gene: TRBD1; CDR3 protein: CASSQTGGYEPLHF; CDR3 DNA: TGTGCCAGCAGTCAGACAGGGGGATATGAACCCCTCCACTTT
V gene: TRBV29-1; J gene: TRBJ1-2; clone size: many; CDR3 length: 12; D gene: -; CDR3 protein: CSVSRGNYGYTF; CDR3 DNA: TGCAGCGTTAGTCGGGGCAACTATGGCTACACCTTC
V gene: TRBV11-2; J gene: TRBJ2-1; clone size: -; CDR3 length: 14; D gene: TRBD2; CDR3 protein: CASSFGGRIYEQFF; CDR3 DNA: TGTGCCAGCAGCTTTGGCGGGAGGATATATGAGCAGTTCTTC
V gene: TRBV7-9; J gene: TRBJ2-1; clone size: -; CDR3 length: 15; D gene: -; CDR3 protein: CASSLGRVFYNEQFF; CDR3 DNA: TGTGCCAGCAGCTTAGGGAGGGTTTTCTACAATGAGCAGTTCTTC
V gene: TRBV4-3; J gene: TRBJ2-1; clone size: few; CDR3 length: 15; D gene: TRBD2; CDR3 protein: CASSDGRAGYNEQFF; CDR3 DNA: TGCGCCAGCAGCGACGGGAGGGCTGGCTACAATGAGCAGTTCTTC
V gene: TRBV9; J gene: TRBJ2-7; clone size: -; CDR3 length: 15; D gene: TRBD1; CDR3 protein: CASSPRQGGPYEQYF; CDR3 DNA: TGTGCCAGCAGCCCACGACAGGGGGGACCCTACGAGCAGTACTTC
V gene: TRBV6-5; J gene: TRBJ2-2; clone size: many; CDR3 length: 15; D gene: TRBD1; CDR3 protein: CASSYGQGRAGELFF; CDR3 DNA: TGTGCCAGCAGTTACGGACAGGGGCGCGCCGGGGAGCTGTTTTTT
V gene: TRBV29-1; J gene: TRBJ2-2; clone size: many; CDR3 length: 15; D gene: TRBD1; CDR3 protein: CSVAYTDRGIGELFF; CDR3 DNA: TGCAGCGTTGCTTATACGGACAGGGGTATCGGGGAGCTGTTTTTT
V gene: TRBV6-2/TRBV6-3; J gene: TRBJ2-7; clone size: few; CDR3 length: 15; D gene: -; CDR3 protein: CASSYSTRRGYEQYF; CDR3 DNA: TGTGCCAGCAGTTACTCAACCCGACGCGGGTACGAGCAGTACTTC
V gene: TRBV4-2; J gene: TRBJ2-3; clone size: few; CDR3 length: 14; D gene: -; CDR3 protein: CASSLRRDADTQYF; CDR3 DNA: TGTGCCAGCAGCCTTAGAAGGGATGCAGATACGCAGTATTTT
V gene: TRBV20-1; J gene: TRBJ2-1; clone size: few; CDR3 length: 14; D gene: TRBD2; CDR3 protein: CSARTREGYNEQFF; CDR3 DNA: TGCAGTGCTAGAACCCGGGAGGGGTACAATGAGCAGTTCTTC
V gene: TRBV7-9; J gene: TRBJ2-3; clone size: -; CDR3 length: 16; D gene: TRBD2; CDR3 protein: CASSFTPGLARDTQYF; CDR3 DNA: TGTGCCAGCAGCTTCACCCCGGGACTAGCGCGAGATACGCAGTATTTT
V gene: TRBV20-1; J gene: TRBJ2-1; clone size: many; CDR3 length: 16; D gene: TRBD1; CDR3 protein: CSAPKTGASSYNEQFF; CDR3 DNA: TGCAGTGCTCCGAAGACAGGGGCCAGCTCCTACAATGAGCAGTTCTTC
V gene: TRBV5-5; J gene: TRBJ1-1; clone size: -; CDR3 length: 15; D gene: -; CDR3 protein: CASSLPGKVTAEAFF; CDR3 DNA: TGTGCCAGCAGCTTGCCCGGCAAGGTGACCGCTGAAGCTTTCTTT
V gene: TRBV20-1; J gene: TRBJ2-7; clone size: -; CDR3 length: 14; D gene: -; CDR3 protein: CSARKNAGPYEQYF; CDR3 DNA: TGCAGTGCTAGAAAGAACGCCGGACCCTACGAGCAGTACTTC
V gene: TRBV7-9; J gene: TRBJ2-3; clone size: few; CDR3 length: 12; D gene: -; CDR3 protein: CASRWDSDTQYF; CDR3 DNA: TGTGCCAGCCGCTGGGACTCAGATACGCAGTATTTT
V gene: TRBV4-3; J gene: TRBJ2-3; clone size: few; CDR3 length: 17; D gene: TRBD2; CDR3 protein: CASSPYPQRGGTDTQYF; CDR3 DNA: TGCGCCAGCAGCCCCTACCCCCAGCGGGGGGGAACAGATACGCAGTATTTT
V gene: TRBV10-2; J gene: TRBJ2-7; clone size: few; CDR3 length: 15; D gene: -; CDR3 protein: CASSSGFRAGGEQYF; CDR3 DNA: TGCGCCAGCAGTTCCGGCTTCAGGGCTGGGGGAGAGCAGTACTTC
V gene: TRBV7-9; J gene: TRBJ1-2; clone size: many; CDR3 length: 13; D gene: -; CDR3 protein: CASSLIRIQGYTF; CDR3 DNA: TGTGCCAGCAGCTTAATAAGGATTCAAGGCTACACCTTC
V gene: TRBV15; J gene: TRBJ1-1; clone size: -; CDR3 length: 17; D gene: TRBD1; CDR3 protein: CATSRDLVDRGDTEAFF; CDR3 DNA: TGTGCCACCAGCAGAGATTTGGTAGACAGGGGGGACACTGAAGCTTTCTTT
V gene: TRBV11-2; J gene: TRBJ1-1; clone size: -; CDR3 length: 13; D gene: -; CDR3 protein: CASSLGGTFGAFF; CDR3 DNA: TGTGCCAGCAGCTTAGGGGGGACATTCGGAGCTTTCTTT
V gene: TRBV20-1; J gene: TRBJ1-1; clone size: -; CDR3 length: 13; D gene: -; CDR3 protein: CSARRRLNTEAFF; CDR3 DNA: TGCAGTGCTAGAAGGCGGCTGAACACTGAAGCTTTCTTT
V gene: TRBV4-3; J gene: TRBJ2-7; clone size: -; CDR3 length: 15; D gene: -; CDR3 protein: CASSQDWIRSYEQYF; CDR3 DNA: TGCGCCAGCAGCCAAGATTGGATCAGGTCCTACGAGCAGTACTTC
V gene: TRBV28; J gene: TRBJ2-7; clone size: once; CDR3 length: 12; D gene: TRBD2; CDR3 protein: CVVGAGGREQYF; CDR3 DNA: TGTGTCGTAGGAGCGGGAGGTCGCGAGCAGTACTTC
V gene: TRBV12-3/TRBV12-4; J gene: TRBJ2-1; clone size: many; CDR3 length: 16; D gene: TRBD2; CDR3 protein: CASSFFLAGGVNEQFF; CDR3 DNA: TGTGCCAGCAGTTTCTTTCTAGCGGGAGGGGTCAATGAGCAGTTCTTC
V gene: TRBV5-1; J gene: TRBJ1-1; clone size: few; CDR3 length: 14; D gene: -; CDR3 protein: CASSRRVGGTEAFF; CDR3 DNA: TGCGCCAGCAGCCGCAGGGTTGGCGGCACTGAAGCTTTCTTT
V gene: TRBV12-3/TRBV12-4; J gene: TRBJ1-5; clone size: few; CDR3 length: 15; D gene: -; CDR3 protein: CASSLSRQGGWPQHF; CDR3 DNA: TGTGCCAGCAGTTTATCCCGCCAGGGAGGATGGCCCCAGCATTTT
V gene: TRBV6-1; J gene: TRBJ2-2; clone size: -; CDR3 length: 13; D gene: -; CDR3 protein: CATRSWETGELFF; CDR3 DNA: TGTGCCACTCGGTCATGGGAGACCGGGGAGCTGTTTTTT
V gene: TRBV5-1; J gene: TRBJ2-7; clone size: many; CDR3 length: 15; D gene: TRBD2; CDR3 protein: CASSNSSGLPYEQYF; CDR3 DNA: TGCGCCAGCAGCAATTCTAGCGGCCTTCCCTACGAGCAGTACTTC
V gene: TRBV29-1; J gene: TRBJ2-1; clone size: many; CDR3 length: 12; D gene: -; CDR3 protein: CSVDSATGEQFF; CDR3 DNA: TGCAGCGTTGATAGTGCTACCGGTGAGCAGTTCTTC
V gene: TRBV11-2; J gene: TRBJ2-7; clone size: -; CDR3 length: 13; D gene: -; CDR3 protein: CASSLFSGGEQYF; CDR3 DNA: TGTGCCAGCAGCTTATTTTCCGGGGGCGAGCAGTACTTC
V gene: TRBV20-1; J gene: TRBJ1-2; clone size: many; CDR3 length: 13; D gene: -; CDR3 protein: CSARDLTYYGYTF; CDR3 DNA: TGCAGTGCTAGAGATTTGACCTACTATGGCTACACCTTC
V gene: TRBV12-5; J gene: TRBJ2-2; clone size: few; CDR3 length: 17; D gene: -; CDR3 protein: CASGLVGRWPNTGELFF; CDR3 DNA: TGTGCTAGTGGTTTGGTAGGCAGGTGGCCTAACACCGGGGAGCTGTTTTTT
V gene: TRBV7-2; J gene: TRBJ1-5; clone size: -; CDR3 length: 14; D gene: -; CDR3 protein: CASSPGWDNQPQHF; CDR3 DNA: TGTGCCAGCAGCCCGGGATGGGACAATCAGCCCCAGCATTTT
V gene: TRBV9; J gene: TRBJ2-7; clone size: few; CDR3 length: 13; D gene: -; CDR3 protein: CASSVAWGNEQYF; CDR3 DNA: TGTGCCAGCAGCGTAGCTTGGGGGAACGAGCAGTACTTC
V gene: TRBV3-1; J gene: TRBJ2-5; clone size: -; CDR3 length: 15; D gene: TRBD1; CDR3 protein: CASSQSDREWVTQYF; CDR3 DNA: TGTGCCAGCAGCCAATCGGACAGGGAATGGGTGACCCAGTACTTC
V gene: TRBV7-2; J gene: TRBJ2-1; clone size: few; CDR3 length: 16; D gene: -; CDR3 protein: CASSLATGFSYNEQFF; CDR3 DNA: TGTGCCAGCAGCTTAGCTACAGGTTTTTCCTACAATGAGCAGTTCTTC
V gene: TRBV20-1; J gene: TRBJ1-6; clone size: few; CDR3 length: 14; D gene: TRBD1; CDR3 protein: CSANYDRGSSPLHF; CDR3 DNA: TGCAGTGCTAATTACGACAGGGGAAGTTCACCCCTCCACTTT
V gene: TRBV7-8; J gene: TRBJ1-5; clone size: -; CDR3 length: 12; D gene: -; CDR3 protein: CASSLVGAPGHF; CDR3 DNA: TGTGCCAGCAGCTTAGTCGGCGCTCCCGGACATTTT
V gene: TRBV6-5; J gene: TRBJ2-7; clone size: -; CDR3 length: 15; D gene: -; CDR3 protein: CASSYTGVVPYEQYF; CDR3 DNA: TGTGCCAGCAGTTACACGGGGGTGGTGCCCTACGAGCAGTACTTC